This entry features one T cell receptor (beta chain) sequence. These data come from a study of CD8 T cells in Susac syndrome. Random hexamers primed reverse transcription of roughly 0.5 to 1 ug RNA. TCRdb passed the immunoSEQ multiplex PCR reads through MiXCR, listing each CDR3 protein once. Of about 47,000 distinct CDR3 sequences detected, 90% to 95% appear once; the ten largest clones hold about 0.41%. Sequencing input: CD8+ T cells from PBMCs. The TCR comes from a human donor in good health.

CDR3 bases: TGTGCCACCAGTGATTCCCGAGGGTCCCTTGCAGATACGCAGTATTTT. Its protein product is CATSDSRGSLADTQYF. This chain connects TRBV24-1 to TRBJ2-3, with D perhaps matching TRBD2 (5 bases). The CDR3 runs 16 residues. V was clipped by 2 bases and J by 4 bases, with 15 bases between them. CDR1 and CDR2 (germline): KGHDR, SFDVKD.